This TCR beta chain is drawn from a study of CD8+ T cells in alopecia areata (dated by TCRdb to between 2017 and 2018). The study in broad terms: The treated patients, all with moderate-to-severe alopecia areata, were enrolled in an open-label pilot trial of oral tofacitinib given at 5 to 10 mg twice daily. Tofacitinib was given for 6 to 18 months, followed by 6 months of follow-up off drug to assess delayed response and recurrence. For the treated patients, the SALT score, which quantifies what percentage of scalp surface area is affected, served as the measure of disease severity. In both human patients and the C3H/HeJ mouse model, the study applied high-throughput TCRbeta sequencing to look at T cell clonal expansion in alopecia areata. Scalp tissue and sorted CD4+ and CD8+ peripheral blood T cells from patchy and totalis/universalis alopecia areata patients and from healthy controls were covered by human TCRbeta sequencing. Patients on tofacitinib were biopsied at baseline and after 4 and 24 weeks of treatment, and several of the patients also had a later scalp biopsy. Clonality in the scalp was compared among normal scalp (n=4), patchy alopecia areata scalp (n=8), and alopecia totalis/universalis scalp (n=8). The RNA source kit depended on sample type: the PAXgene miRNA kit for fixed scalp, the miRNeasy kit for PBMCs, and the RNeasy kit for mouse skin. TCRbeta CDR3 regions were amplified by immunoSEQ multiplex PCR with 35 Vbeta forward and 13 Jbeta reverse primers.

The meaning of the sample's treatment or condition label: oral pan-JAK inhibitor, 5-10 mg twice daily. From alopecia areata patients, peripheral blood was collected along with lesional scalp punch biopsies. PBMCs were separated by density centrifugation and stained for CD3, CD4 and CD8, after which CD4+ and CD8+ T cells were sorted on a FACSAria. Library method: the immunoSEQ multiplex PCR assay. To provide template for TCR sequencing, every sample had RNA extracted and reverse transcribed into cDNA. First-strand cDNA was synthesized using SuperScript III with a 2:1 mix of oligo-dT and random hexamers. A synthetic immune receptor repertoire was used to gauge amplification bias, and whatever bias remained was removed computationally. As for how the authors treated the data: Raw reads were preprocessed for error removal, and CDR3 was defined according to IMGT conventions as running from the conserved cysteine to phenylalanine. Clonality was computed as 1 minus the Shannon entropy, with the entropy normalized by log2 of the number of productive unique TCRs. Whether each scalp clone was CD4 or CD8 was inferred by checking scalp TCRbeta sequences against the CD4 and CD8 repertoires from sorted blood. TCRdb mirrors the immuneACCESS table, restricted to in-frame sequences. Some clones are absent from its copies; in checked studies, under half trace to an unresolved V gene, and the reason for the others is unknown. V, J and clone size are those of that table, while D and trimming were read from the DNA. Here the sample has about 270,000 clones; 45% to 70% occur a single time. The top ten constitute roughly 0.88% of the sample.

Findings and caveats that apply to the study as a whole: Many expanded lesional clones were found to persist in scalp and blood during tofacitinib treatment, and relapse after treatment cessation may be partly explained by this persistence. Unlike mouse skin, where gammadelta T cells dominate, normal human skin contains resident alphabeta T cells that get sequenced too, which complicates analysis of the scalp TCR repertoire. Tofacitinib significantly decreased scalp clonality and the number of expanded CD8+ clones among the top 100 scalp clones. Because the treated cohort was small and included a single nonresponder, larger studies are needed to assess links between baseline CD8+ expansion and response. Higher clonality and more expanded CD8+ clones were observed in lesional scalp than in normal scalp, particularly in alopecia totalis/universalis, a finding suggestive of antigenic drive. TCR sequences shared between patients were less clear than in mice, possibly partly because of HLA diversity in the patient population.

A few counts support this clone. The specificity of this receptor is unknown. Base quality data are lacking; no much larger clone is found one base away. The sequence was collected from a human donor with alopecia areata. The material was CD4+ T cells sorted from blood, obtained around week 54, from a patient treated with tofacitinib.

The DNA is TGTGCCACCAGCACCCAGAACGGCCTCGGGGAGCTGTTTTTT. Translated, this gives CATSTQNGLGELFF. The chain is assembled from TRBV15 and TRBJ2-2; there is no confident call for the D gene. From its cysteine to its phenylalanine, the CDR3 spans 14 amino acids. The sequence is cut down to CDR3 DNA, 42 bases in frame from base 1. The germline V gene (reference sequence) gives CDR1 as LNHNV and CDR2 as YYDKDF. Trimming costs V 4 bases and J 7 bases, and their ends lie 13 bases apart.